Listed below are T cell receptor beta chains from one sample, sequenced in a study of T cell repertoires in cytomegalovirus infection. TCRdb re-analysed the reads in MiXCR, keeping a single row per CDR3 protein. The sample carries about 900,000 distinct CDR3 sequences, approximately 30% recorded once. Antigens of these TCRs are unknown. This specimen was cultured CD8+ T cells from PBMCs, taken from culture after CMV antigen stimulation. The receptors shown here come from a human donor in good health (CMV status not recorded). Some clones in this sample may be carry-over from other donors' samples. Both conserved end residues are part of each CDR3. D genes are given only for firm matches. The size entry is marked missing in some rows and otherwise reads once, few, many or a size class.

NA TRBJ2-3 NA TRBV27 TGTGCCAGCGGCCTTCTCCCAGATACGCAGTATTTT CASGLLPDTQYF
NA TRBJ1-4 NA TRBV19 TGTGCCAGTACCTCGGACATCTATGAAAAACTGTTTTTT CASTSDIYEKLFF
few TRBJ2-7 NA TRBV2 TGTGCCAGCAGTGAACTCGTTCAGGGAATAGACTACGAGCAGTACTTC CASSELVQGIDYEQYF
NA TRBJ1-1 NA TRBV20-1 TGCAGTGCGGACGGCCGGGGGGTTTCCATCACTGAAGCTTTCTTT CSADGRGVSITEAFF
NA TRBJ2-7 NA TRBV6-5 TGTGCCAGCAGTGCCCTACGGGACACGTCCTACGAGCAGTACTTC CASSALRDTSYEQYF
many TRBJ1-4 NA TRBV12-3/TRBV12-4 TGTGCCAGCAGCTGGGACGGAGCCCTTAATGAAAAACTGTTTTTT CASSWDGALNEKLFF
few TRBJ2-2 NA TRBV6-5 TGTGCCAGCAGTTACTCTCCCGACGTAACCACCGGGGAGCTGTTTTTT CASSYSPDVTTGELFF
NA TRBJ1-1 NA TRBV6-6 TGTGCCAACATCCCCCCTGGGGGCACTGAAGCTTTCTTT CANIPPGGTEAFF
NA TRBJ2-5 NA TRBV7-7 TGTGCTAGCAGCTTAGGGGACACGGACCAAGAGACCCAGTACTTC CASSLGDTDQETQYF
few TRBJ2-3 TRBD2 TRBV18 TGTGCCAGCTCACCACCTCCGGGGGGATACACAGATACGCAGTATTTT CASSPPPGGYTDTQYF
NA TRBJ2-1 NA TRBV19 TGTGCCAGTAGTATAGGGGGTGAGCAGTTCTTC CASSIGGEQFF
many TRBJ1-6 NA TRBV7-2 TGTGCCAGCAGCTCGCATTTTGGACACGGGCTTAATTCACCCCTCCACTTT CASSSHFGHGLNSPLHF
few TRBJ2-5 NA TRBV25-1 TGTGCCAGCGAGGGTTGGAAACAGGAAGAGACCCAGTACTTC CASEGWKQEETQYF
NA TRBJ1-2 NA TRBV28 TGTGCCAGCAGTTTTGGGTCAGGGGCTAGCTATGGCTACACCTTC CASSFGSGASYGYTF
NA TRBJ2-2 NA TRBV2 TGTGCCAGGGACAAGAACACCGGGGAGCTGTTTTTT CARDKNTGELFF
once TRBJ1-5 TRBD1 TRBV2 TGTGCCAGCAGTGTAATACAGGGGGCCCAGCCCCAGCATTTT CASSVIQGAQPQHF